These T cell receptor beta chains were read from a single sample in a study of blood T cells in healthy people across ages. TCRdb reanalysed the 5' RACE reads using MiXCR and keeps one entry per CDR3 protein. This table has fewer than 950,000 distinct CDR3 sequences, less than 70% appearing once. The sample consisted of blood. The receptors come from an older man in good health. Each CDR3 is given with its conserved first and last residue. The D gene is left open where the match is weak. The size entry is marked missing in some rows and otherwise reads once, few, many or a size class.

d_gene: TRBD2; v_gene: TRBV15; j_gene: TRBJ2-7; abundance: NA; CDR3aa: CATSRDREATYEQYF; CDR3nt: TGTGCCACCAGCAGAGACCGGGAGGCCACCTACGAGCAGTACTTC
d_gene: TRBD1; v_gene: TRBV6-4; j_gene: TRBJ1-2; abundance: NA; CDR3aa: CASSESTGGYGYTF; CDR3nt: TGTGCCAGCAGTGAGTCGACAGGGGGCTATGGCTACACCTTC
d_gene: TRBD2; v_gene: TRBV7-6; j_gene: TRBJ2-2; abundance: NA; CDR3aa: CASSLISGTRGAGELFF; CDR3nt: TGTGCCAGCAGCTTGATATCCGGGACTAGGGGTGCCGGGGAGCTGTTTTTT
d_gene: NA; v_gene: TRBV6-6; j_gene: TRBJ2-7; abundance: NA; CDR3aa: CASTSGAGFTYEQYF; CDR3nt: TGTGCCAGCACCTCCGGGGCAGGGTTCACTTACGAGCAGTACTTC
d_gene: TRBD2; v_gene: TRBV20-1; j_gene: TRBJ2-1; abundance: NA; CDR3aa: CSATLAGGPYNEQFF; CDR3nt: TGCAGTGCTACCCTAGCGGGAGGGCCCTACAATGAGCAGTTCTTC
d_gene: TRBD2; v_gene: TRBV4-2; j_gene: TRBJ2-1; abundance: NA; CDR3aa: CAGSPTLTREVTYEQFF; CDR3nt: TGTGCCGGCAGCCCGACCCTAACGCGGGAGGTGACGTATGAGCAGTTCTTC
d_gene: NA; v_gene: TRBV18; j_gene: TRBJ2-6; abundance: few; CDR3aa: CASSRSSNVLTF; CDR3nt: TGTGCCAGCTCACGTAGCAGCAACGTCCTGACTTTC
d_gene: TRBD2; v_gene: TRBV7-2; j_gene: TRBJ2-7; abundance: few; CDR3aa: CASSLGPGLDVYEQYF; CDR3nt: TGTGCCAGCAGCTTAGGCCCGGGACTAGATGTCTACGAGCAGTACTTC
d_gene: TRBD1; v_gene: TRBV5-1; j_gene: TRBJ2-7; abundance: few; CDR3aa: CASSLDFGQGDPYEQYF; CDR3nt: TGCGCCAGCAGCTTGGATTTTGGACAGGGGGACCCCTACGAGCAGTACTTC
d_gene: TRBD2; v_gene: TRBV27; j_gene: TRBJ2-1; abundance: NA; CDR3aa: CASSFRLAGPDNEQFF; CDR3nt: TGTGCCAGCAGTTTCCGACTAGCGGGGCCCGACAATGAGCAGTTCTTC
d_gene: TRBD1; v_gene: TRBV27; j_gene: TRBJ2-7; abundance: NA; CDR3aa: CATKGQNIYEQYF; CDR3nt: TGTGCCACCAAGGGACAGAACATCTACGAGCAGTACTTC
d_gene: TRBD2; v_gene: TRBV18; j_gene: TRBJ2-7; abundance: NA; CDR3aa: CASSPEAGGYEQYF; CDR3nt: TGTGCCAGCTCACCCGAGGCGGGAGGCTACGAGCAGTACTTC
d_gene: TRBD1; v_gene: TRBV11-1; j_gene: TRBJ2-7; abundance: NA; CDR3aa: CASGDRGRDEQYF; CDR3nt: TGTGCCAGCGGGGACAGGGGTAGGGACGAGCAGTACTTC
d_gene: TRBD2; v_gene: TRBV3-1; j_gene: TRBJ2-7; abundance: NA; CDR3aa: CASSPGLATSYEQYF; CDR3nt: TGTGCCAGCAGTCCGGGACTAGCGACCTCCTACGAGCAGTACTTC
d_gene: NA; v_gene: TRBV5-5; j_gene: TRBJ2-5; abundance: few; CDR3aa: CASSWTNPRETQYF; CDR3nt: TGTGCCAGCAGCTGGACTAATCCACGGGAGACCCAGTACTTC
d_gene: NA; v_gene: TRBV5-1; j_gene: TRBJ2-1; abundance: few; CDR3aa: CASSLALNSYNEQFF; CDR3nt: TGCGCCAGCAGCTTGGCGCTGAACTCCTACAATGAGCAGTTCTTC
d_gene: NA; v_gene: TRBV2; j_gene: TRBJ1-1; abundance: few; CDR3aa: CASRHRATSYEAFF; CDR3nt: TGTGCCAGCAGGCACAGGGCCACATCATACGAAGCTTTCTTT
d_gene: NA; v_gene: TRBV5-1; j_gene: TRBJ2-1; abundance: few; CDR3aa: CASSQGLYSYNEQFF; CDR3nt: TGCGCCAGCAGCCAGGGACTCTACTCCTACAATGAGCAGTTCTTC